This T cell receptor (beta chain) was observed in a study of metastatic and nonmetastatic thyroid tumors. Thyroid surgery was performed in patients who had received no treatment beforehand. V was cut by 6 bases and J by 7 bases, with 15 bases left in between. This CDR3 spans 13 amino acids. The germline gives CDR1 DFQATT, CDR2 SNEGSKA (reference sequence). MiXCR was used by TCRdb to re-call the PCR reads. The sample consists of under 35,000 clones, around 30% of them appearing once. The receptor's source is a female donor with papillary thyroid cancer or a benign thyroid nodule (not recorded which). Some clones in this sample may be carry-over from other donors' samples. The chain links TRBV20-1 to TRBJ2-2, with D unclear. The specimen sequenced was blood. CDR3 sequence: CSAPLYRNGELFF. The CDR3, as DNA: TGCAGTGCCCCGTTGTATAGGAACGGGGAGCTGTTTTTT.